This is a list of T cell receptor beta chains from one sample in a study of vaccination and CD4 T cells after COVID-19. Antigens for these TCRs are unknown. A single record per CDR3 protein comes from TCRdb applying MiXCR to the PCR reads. The sample has roughly 15,000 distinct CDR3 sequences; approximately 60% are singletons. The sequencing used CD4+ T cells from blood, cultured in vitro, collected after SARS-CoV-2 vaccination. Every receptor here comes from a human donor who had recovered from COVID-19. The CDR3 runs from the conserved cysteine through the conserved F or W. Each record gives: CDR3 protein, J gene, clone size, D gene, V gene. D genes are given only for firm matches. Not every row has a clone size; where given, it reads once, few, many or a size class.

CDR3aa: CSSSPWTSGVGGNEQFF
j_gene: TRBJ2-1
abundance: few
d_gene: TRBD2
v_gene: TRBV20-1

CDR3aa: CSVEEGGWVGYTF
j_gene: TRBJ1-2
abundance: -
d_gene: -
v_gene: TRBV29-1

CDR3aa: CASSETGTGKTF
j_gene: TRBJ1-2
abundance: -
d_gene: TRBD1
v_gene: TRBV6-2/TRBV6-3

CDR3aa: CASSAPKVGSWEAFF
j_gene: TRBJ1-1
abundance: -
d_gene: -
v_gene: TRBV25-1

CDR3aa: CASSLDRLNTEAFF
j_gene: TRBJ1-1
abundance: few
d_gene: TRBD1
v_gene: TRBV7-3

CDR3aa: CASSGEGTSVTEQYF
j_gene: TRBJ2-7
abundance: -
d_gene: TRBD2
v_gene: TRBV7-6

CDR3aa: CASRGDGPGNQPQHF
j_gene: TRBJ1-5
abundance: -
d_gene: -
v_gene: TRBV28

CDR3aa: CASSQAGNLYGYTF
j_gene: TRBJ1-2
abundance: -
d_gene: -
v_gene: TRBV14

CDR3aa: CSARNRPSSTEAFF
j_gene: TRBJ1-1
abundance: -
d_gene: -
v_gene: TRBV20-1

CDR3aa: CASSFGGANEKLFF
j_gene: TRBJ1-4
abundance: -
d_gene: -
v_gene: TRBV7-2

CDR3aa: CASSLWGIGTQETQYF
j_gene: TRBJ2-5
abundance: few
d_gene: -
v_gene: TRBV27

CDR3aa: CASRGMNTEAFF
j_gene: TRBJ1-1
abundance: -
d_gene: -
v_gene: TRBV19

CDR3aa: CASSDPGRREQYF
j_gene: TRBJ2-7
abundance: -
d_gene: -
v_gene: TRBV6-2/TRBV6-3

CDR3aa: CASSSWTRGSQETQYF
j_gene: TRBJ2-5
abundance: -
d_gene: -
v_gene: TRBV7-2

CDR3aa: CASSCLLTSCTSDEQYF
j_gene: TRBJ2-7
abundance: few
d_gene: -
v_gene: TRBV7-2

CDR3aa: CSARDDRTEAFF
j_gene: TRBJ1-1
abundance: -
d_gene: -
v_gene: TRBV20-1

CDR3aa: CASSISENQPQHF
j_gene: TRBJ1-5
abundance: -
d_gene: -
v_gene: TRBV19

CDR3aa: CSAREDWGAGANVLTF
j_gene: TRBJ2-6
abundance: -
d_gene: -
v_gene: TRBV20-1

CDR3aa: CASSLRGVDGYTF
j_gene: TRBJ1-2
abundance: -
d_gene: -
v_gene: TRBV7-6

CDR3aa: CSASWGGNTEAFF
j_gene: TRBJ1-1
abundance: -
d_gene: -
v_gene: TRBV20-1

CDR3aa: CASSLGASAPLGEQFF
j_gene: TRBJ2-1
abundance: -
d_gene: -
v_gene: TRBV7-8

CDR3aa: CASSKGTSGVNEQFF
j_gene: TRBJ2-1
abundance: -
d_gene: TRBD2
v_gene: TRBV6-2/TRBV6-3

CDR3aa: CASSHNGVSPLHF
j_gene: TRBJ1-6
abundance: -
d_gene: -
v_gene: TRBV7-3

CDR3aa: CASSTAGAYGYTF
j_gene: TRBJ1-2
abundance: -
d_gene: -
v_gene: TRBV27

CDR3aa: CASSWGSGDTYEQYF
j_gene: TRBJ2-7
abundance: -
d_gene: -
v_gene: TRBV5-4

CDR3aa: CASSLSSHGNYGYTF
j_gene: TRBJ1-2
abundance: few
d_gene: -
v_gene: TRBV27

CDR3aa: CASSLDMNTEAFF
j_gene: TRBJ1-1
abundance: -
d_gene: -
v_gene: TRBV7-9

CDR3aa: CSASPGGNTIYF
j_gene: TRBJ1-3
abundance: -
d_gene: -
v_gene: TRBV20-1

CDR3aa: CSASSRGTKNIQYF
j_gene: TRBJ2-4
abundance: -
d_gene: TRBD1
v_gene: TRBV20-1

CDR3aa: CASTIGKGPYGYTF
j_gene: TRBJ1-2
abundance: -
d_gene: -
v_gene: TRBV19

CDR3aa: CASKAALNTEAFF
j_gene: TRBJ1-1
abundance: -
d_gene: -
v_gene: TRBV6-1

CDR3aa: CATSRDRAQYGYTF
j_gene: TRBJ1-2
abundance: few
d_gene: -
v_gene: TRBV15

CDR3aa: CASSLTGLAGGNEQFF
j_gene: TRBJ2-1
abundance: once
d_gene: TRBD2
v_gene: TRBV12-3/TRBV12-4

CDR3aa: CASSSPRYYGYTF
j_gene: TRBJ1-2
abundance: -
d_gene: -
v_gene: TRBV11-3

CDR3aa: CASSLVGGGRNTGELFF
j_gene: TRBJ2-2
abundance: -
d_gene: TRBD2
v_gene: TRBV7-2

CDR3aa: CASSSIRSPSSYNEQFF
j_gene: TRBJ2-1
abundance: -
d_gene: -
v_gene: TRBV28

CDR3aa: CAWTRSLSSAETQYF
j_gene: TRBJ2-5
abundance: -
d_gene: -
v_gene: TRBV30

CDR3aa: CASGLKETQYF
j_gene: TRBJ2-5
abundance: -
d_gene: -
v_gene: TRBV12-3/TRBV12-4

CDR3aa: CASRWTGGAATEAFF
j_gene: TRBJ1-1
abundance: -
d_gene: TRBD1
v_gene: TRBV11-2

CDR3aa: CSARDRRGTGSVYTF
j_gene: TRBJ1-2
abundance: -
d_gene: TRBD1
v_gene: TRBV20-1

CDR3aa: CASSDLGISIHEQYF
j_gene: TRBJ2-7
abundance: -
d_gene: -
v_gene: TRBV6-1

CDR3aa: CASSPQAYEQYF
j_gene: TRBJ2-7
abundance: few
d_gene: -
v_gene: TRBV2

CDR3aa: CATRSPGQSIYGYTF
j_gene: TRBJ1-2
abundance: few
d_gene: TRBD1
v_gene: TRBV15

CDR3aa: CASEKRWGSGSTDTQYF
j_gene: TRBJ2-3
abundance: -
d_gene: TRBD2
v_gene: TRBV6-2/TRBV6-3

CDR3aa: CASSGNTGELFF
j_gene: TRBJ2-2
abundance: -
d_gene: -
v_gene: TRBV2

CDR3aa: CASSRTRVLYGYTF
j_gene: TRBJ1-2
abundance: -
d_gene: -
v_gene: TRBV6-1

CDR3aa: CASSFGGSSGANVLTF
j_gene: TRBJ2-6
abundance: -
d_gene: -
v_gene: TRBV7-8

CDR3aa: CASSPPSANYGYTF
j_gene: TRBJ1-2
abundance: -
d_gene: -
v_gene: TRBV6-1

CDR3aa: CAGSFRGSGYTF
j_gene: TRBJ1-2
abundance: -
d_gene: -
v_gene: TRBV11-3

CDR3aa: CSVVQGQNIQYF
j_gene: TRBJ2-4
abundance: -
d_gene: -
v_gene: TRBV29-1

CDR3aa: CASSDQYEQYF
j_gene: TRBJ2-7
abundance: -
d_gene: -
v_gene: TRBV5-6

CDR3aa: CASSQENRGVQPQHF
j_gene: TRBJ1-5
abundance: -
d_gene: -
v_gene: TRBV3-1

CDR3aa: CAWSENSPLHF
j_gene: TRBJ1-6
abundance: -
d_gene: -
v_gene: TRBV30

CDR3aa: CASSRGLVGFGSNQPQHF
j_gene: TRBJ1-5
abundance: -
d_gene: -
v_gene: TRBV6-1

CDR3aa: CAGSQDRAGYTF
j_gene: TRBJ1-2
abundance: -
d_gene: TRBD1
v_gene: TRBV7-2